The 24 T cell receptor beta chains below all came from one sample that was sequenced in a study of blood T cell repertoires in COVID-19. The method was immunoSEQ multiplex PCR; TCRdb's version includes in-frame clones alone and lacks a portion of them. The sample carries 100,000 to 140,000 clones, 70% to 90% recorded once. The sample was peripheral blood. These receptors were collected from a middle-aged man with active or convalescent COVID-19.

The chain combines TRBV6-5 with TRBJ2-4; D is possibly TRBD2 (6 bases). Germline V lookup: CDR1 MNHEY, CDR2 SVGAGI. This CDR3 has 16 amino acids. V was shortened by 2 bases and J by 0 bases, with 11 bases between the two germline ends. The DNA for the CDR3 is TGTGCCAGCAGTTACGCGGGACTGTCAGCCAAAAACATTCAGTACTTC. Translated, it gives CASSYAGLSAKNIQYF.

The rearrangement uses TRBV19 and TRBJ1-1; D might be TRBD1 (5 bases). Trimming shortened V by 4 bases and J by 1 base, and 7 bases separated the two germline ends. The CDR3 contains 13 residues. Germline V gives CDR1 LNHDA, CDR2 SQIVND (reference sequence). Here the CDR3 reads CASSTTANTEAFF. As DNA, the CDR3 is TGTGCCAGTAGTACGACAGCGAACACTGAAGCTTTCTTT.

The rearrangement uses TRBV10-3 and TRBJ2-7, with TRBD1 identical over 10 bases. The germline V gene encodes CDR1 ENHRY and CDR2 SYGVKD. This CDR3 has 14 amino acids. Losses at the gene ends were 7 bases for V and 3 bases for J; bases not matched to a gene: 6. The CDR3 is CAITEGQGGYEQYF. CDR3 bases: TGTGCCATCACCGAAGGACAGGGGGGCTACGAGCAGTACTTC.

The chain has TRBV4-3 and TRBJ1-2; 7 bases match TRBD1. Per the germline V gene, CDR1 is LGHNA and CDR2 is YSLEER. This CDR3 has 18 residues. After removal of 0 bases from V and 5 bases from J, the junction contained 15 bases not matched to a gene. The CDR3 reads CASSQEWTPDRPKYGYTF. The CDR3 DNA follows: TGCGCCAGCAGCCAAGAATGGACTCCGGACAGGCCAAAGTATGGCTACACCTTC.

V gene TRBV15 combines with J gene TRBJ2-5; D is unclear. The CDR3 has 14 amino acids. The ends were cut back, 0 bases at V and 5 bases at J, with 10 bases in the middle. Germline assignment: CDR1 LNHNV and CDR2 YYDKDF (reference sequence). CDR3: CATSRDLGRETQYF. Here the CDR3 DNA reads TGTGCCACCAGCAGAGATTTGGGCCGGGAGACCCAGTACTTC.

A note on this clone: This sample includes further DNA sequences coding for the same CDR3. The chain joins TRBV3-1 (or the pseudogene TRBV3-2) to TRBJ1-3, with D tentatively TRBD1 (6 bases). The CDR3 is 14 amino acids. Germline lookup yields CDR1 LGHDT and CDR2 YNNKEL (reference sequence). With 3 bases removed from V and 4 bases from J, the gap between germline ends came to 10 bases. The CDR3 nucleotides read TGTGCCAGCAGCCAGTCCGGGACAGGAAACACCATATATTTT. This gives the protein CASSQSGTGNTIYF.

There are a few counts of this clone. V and J are TRBV4-3 and TRBJ2-3; D is possibly TRBD2 (6 bases). CDR3 length: 17 amino acids. The germline V gene has CDR1 LGHNA and CDR2 YSLEER. Deletions cut 0 bases from V and 6 bases from J, with 19 bases between. The CDR3 loop is CASSQDFVQEGRDTQYF. CDR3 bases: TGCGCCAGCAGCCAAGATTTCGTACAGGAGGGGAGGGATACGCAGTATTTT.

The chain has TRBV9 and TRBJ2-5; D perhaps matches TRBD2 (5 bases). The CDR3 runs 15 residues. Germline loops: CDR1 SGDLS, CDR2 YYNGEE. V was shortened by 0 bases and J by 3 bases, with 12 bases between the two germline ends. The DNA of the CDR3 is TGTGCCAGCAGCGTAGTCCGGGGAGTTGAAGAGACCCAGTACTTC. Amino acid sequence: CASSVVRGVEETQYF.

This clone has only one observation. This chain links TRBV5-6 with TRBJ2-5, with D possibly being TRBD2 (6 bases). V was cut by 2 bases and J by 7 bases, with 15 bases left in between. Germline assignment: CDR1 SGHDT and CDR2 YYEEEE. This CDR3 spans 14 amino acids. The CDR3 DNA reads as TGTGCCAGCAGCTTTGGCGGGAATATAGGGACCCAGTACTTC. The encoded protein is CASSFGGNIGTQYF.

This chain uses TRBV6-5 with TRBJ1-5; 10 nucleotides align to TRBD1. Germline CDR1 is MNHEY and CDR2 is SVGAGI. CDR3 length: 15 residues. The V and J ends lost 4 bases and 7 bases, in that order; junction bases with no gene match: 7. This CDR3 reads CASSFSGTGDQPQHF. For the CDR3, the DNA is TGTGCCAGCAGTTTCTCCGGGACAGGGGACCAGCCCCAGCATTTT.

This clone appeared many times. The same CDR3 arises from other DNA sequences in this sample as well. V usage is TRBV6-5 and J usage is TRBJ2-7, with 7 bases that match TRBD1. Germline-derived CDR1 and CDR2 are MNHEY and SVGAGI. The CDR3 spans 14 residues. Unmatched junction bases numbered 4, after V lost 2 bases and J lost 3 bases. CDR3 coding DNA: TGTGCCAGCAGTTACGCCGGGACAGACTACGAGCAGTACTTC. It encodes CASSYAGTDYEQYF.

This chain connects TRBV20-1 to TRBJ2-1; tentatively, D is TRBD1 (6 bases). V lost 3 bases and J 6 bases, leaving 9 bases between the germline ends. The CDR3 runs to 12 residues. Germline V gene data show CDR1 as DFQATT and CDR2 as SNEGSKA (reference sequence). In nucleotides, the CDR3 is TGCAGTGCTAGTCACAGGGTCAATGAGCAGTTCTTC. Amino acids: CSASHRVNEQFF.

This clone appeared once. The chain links TRBV10-3 to TRBJ1-2; 8 bases agree with TRBD1. The germline V gene has CDR1 ENHRY and CDR2 SYGVKD. The ends lost 4 bases at V and 4 bases at J; junction bases unmatched: 11. The CDR3 is made up of 16 amino acids. Written as DNA, the CDR3 is TGTGCCATCAGTGTACTCCAATCAGGGGGCCTCTATGGCTACACCTTC. The encoded protein is CAISVLQSGGLYGYTF.

As concerns this clone: Germline and junction disagree at one end, which may indicate a read error. The chain uses TRBV18 and TRBJ1-3; D uncertain. The CDR3 runs 15 residues. Germline V gives CDR1 KGHSH, CDR2 LQKENI. The CDR3 sequence: CVSSPRGGSGNTIYF. The CDR3 bases are TGTGTCAGCTCACCACGGGGAGGGTCTGGAAACACCATATATTTT.

The chain combines TRBV11-3 with TRBJ1-1; weak D call: TRBD1 (5 bases). CDR3 size: 14 residues. The V and J ends lost 5 bases and 4 bases respectively, with 14 bases between them. Germline CDR1 is SGHNT and CDR2 is YENEEA. The CDR3 loop reads CASSAGRSGTEAFF. CDR3 bases: TGTGCCAGCAGCGCAGGGCGGTCGGGCACTGAAGCTTTCTTT. The full variable domain, its missing parts supplied by reference TRBV11-3 and TRBJ1-1, is EAGVVQSPRYKIIEKKQPVAFWCNPISGHNTLYWYLQNLGQGPELLIRYENEEAVDDSQLPKDRFSAERLKGVDSTLKIQPAELGDSAVYLCASSAGRSGTEAFFGQGTRLTVV.

J is TRBJ2-5 and V is TRBV10-3; TRBD2 aligns across 7 bases. Germline V gene lookup returns CDR1 ENHRY and CDR2 SYGVKD. The CDR3 is 14 amino acids. J lost 5 bases, V lost 11 bases, and 14 bases had no gene match. The CDR3 protein is CAVRVGIAGETQYF. CDR3 sequence (DNA): TGTGCCGTTCGAGTTGGGATAGCGGGTGAGACCCAGTACTTC.

This chain connects TRBV10-3 to TRBJ1-4; TRBD1 aligns across 9 bases. The junction had 11 bases not matched to a gene; V was cut back by 3 bases and J by 6 bases. The CDR3 is 17 amino acids. Looked up from germline, CDR1 is ENHRY and CDR2 is SYGVKD. In DNA, the CDR3 is TGTGCCATCAGTGACTTACCCATGGGACAGGGAGATGAAAAACTGTTTTTT. Protein: CAISDLPMGQGDEKLFF.

The chain combines TRBV7-6 with TRBJ1-5; D gene uncertain. Germline V gene data show CDR1 as SGHVS and CDR2 as FNYEAQ. The CDR3 is made up of 16 amino acids. The ends were cut back, 1 base at V and 0 bases at J, with 10 bases in the middle. CDR3 in amino acids: CASSLGGRDSNQPQHF. In nucleotides, the CDR3 is TGTGCCAGCAGCTTAGGGGGTCGGGATAGCAATCAGCCCCAGCATTTT.

This chain links TRBV24-1 with TRBJ2-1; the D gene is possibly TRBD1 (6 bases). Germline-derived CDR1 and CDR2 are KGHDR and SFDVKD. The ends were cut back, 6 bases at V and 8 bases at J, with 22 bases in the middle. The CDR3 spans 16 residues. The DNA of the CDR3 is TGTGCCACCAGTTCCTTCCAGGGGTTTAAGATCGATGAGCAGTTCTTC. It encodes CATSSFQGFKIDEQFF.

V gene TRBV9 combines with J gene TRBJ1-1; 9 nucleotides align to TRBD1. The germline V gene has CDR1 SGDLS and CDR2 YYNGEE. The CDR3 sequence is 15 residues long. The junction had 8 bases not matched to a gene; V was cut back by 3 bases and J by 5 bases. As DNA, the CDR3 is TGTGCCAGCAGCGCCGGGACAGGGTCCGGGACTGAAGCTTTCTTT. Translation: CASSAGTGSGTEAFF.

The V and J genes are TRBV19 and TRBJ2-4; 8 nucleotides agree with TRBD1. Germline CDR1 reads LNHDA; CDR2 reads SQIVND (reference sequence). V lost 3 bases and J lost 5; bases outside the gene matches: 6. The CDR3 runs 15 residues. CDR3 residues: CASSMGTGPQNIQYF. CDR3 nucleotide sequence: TGTGCCAGTAGTATGGGGACAGGTCCCCAAAACATTCAGTACTTC.

The gene calls are TRBV2 and TRBJ2-3; D not certain. There are 13 residues in the CDR3. With 2 bases removed from V and 5 bases from J, the gap between germline ends came to 8 bases. The germline gives CDR1 SNHLY, CDR2 FYNNEI. The CDR3 region is CASSELTVDTQYF. The CDR3 DNA reads as TGTGCCAGCAGTGAATTAACTGTAGATACGCAGTATTTT.

The rearrangement uses TRBV6-5 and TRBJ1-2, with a tentative D call TRBD1 (6 bases). The CDR3 is 16 amino acids. V lost 2 bases, J lost 7 bases, and 20 bases lay in between. CDR1 and CDR2 from the germline V gene are MNHEY and SVGAGI. The CDR3 region is CASSYGAAGARGGYTF. The CDR3 DNA is TGTGCCAGCAGTTACGGGGCGGCAGGGGCCAGAGGTGGCTACACCTTC.

V gene TRBV11-2 combines with J gene TRBJ1-1; D uncertain. Germline V gives CDR1 SGHAT, CDR2 FQNNGV. The V end was cut by 1 base, the J end by 5 bases, with 11 bases between. The length of the CDR3 is 14 residues. In DNA form, the CDR3 reads TGTGCCAGCAGCTTAGTGGATTGGGAGACTGAAGCTTTCTTT. Translation gives CASSLVDWETEAFF.